Below, one T cell receptor beta chain is given with its context. The data were obtained in a study of blood T cell repertoires in COVID-19. Trimming stripped 3 bases from V and 4 bases from J, with 21 bases between. CDR3 length equals 17 residues. Germline V CDR1 and CDR2: KGHSH, LQKENI. Profiling relied on immunoSEQ multiplex PCR, and the TCRdb table lists in-frame clones only, not all of them. The sample lists over 150,000 clones; approximately 85% were seen once. The chain joins TRBV18 to TRBJ1-1; D is ambiguous. Source material: peripheral blood. This receptor was obtained from a man between 60 and 75 years old with COVID-19, enrolled during active disease. The CDR3 protein is CASSPVAGIGGGTEAFF. CDR3 coding DNA: TGTGCCAGCTCACCCGTCGCCGGGATCGGAGGTGGCACTGAAGCTTTCTTT.